The present entry profiles one T cell receptor beta chain with its context. Its specificity is not known. At one end the junction does not follow the germline gene, possibly because of a read error. What was amplified from RNA transcripts were TCR beta CDR3 regions. During a first-round RT-PCR of the TCR CDR3, the HTBI primer set was used. TCRdb re-derived calls from the multiplex PCR reads in MiXCR, one entry per CDR3 protein. Among approximately 330,000 distinct CDR3 sequences listed, roughly an eighth were seen once. The CDR3 loop spans 16 amino acids. Germline CDR1 reads SEHNR; CDR2 reads FQNEAQ (reference sequence). The sample comes from a study of T cells in Graves' hyperthyroidism and ophthalmopathy. Study-level findings and limits: Separation of ophthalmopathy from stable hyperthyroidism was achieved by a 13 V-J model. Most thyroid clonotypes expanded above 0.001 appeared in blood too.

The diagnoses drew upon clinical symptoms, serum thyroxine and TRAb, thyroid ultrasound and orbital computed tomography. The clonotype comes from a woman aged 40 to 50 with Graves' ophthalmopathy. The chain recombines TRBV7-9 with TRBJ2-7; weak D call: TRBD1 (5 bases). The sample was blood. The CDR3 DNA follows: TGTGCCAGCAGCTTAGCGACGACAGTCCGCTCCTGCGAGCAGTACTTC. Its protein product is CASSLATTVRSCEQYF.